The clone carrying this T cell receptor (beta chain) was seen many times. The record originates from a study of early T cells in non-severe SARS-CoV-2 infection. TCRdb processed the 5' RACE reads anew with MiXCR; each CDR3 protein has one entry. The sample includes 20,000 to 30,000 distinct CDR3 sequences, approximately 4.1% seen only once; the top ten take 5% to 8%. CDR1 is MGHDK and CDR2 is SYGVNS in the germline V gene. This CDR3 contains 14 residues. The germline V and J ends were trimmed by 3 bases and 8 bases, with 13 bases remaining between them. This clonotype was obtained from an adult who was a healthcare worker with PCR-confirmed SARS-CoV-2 infection or an uninfected control (not recorded which). The rearrangement uses TRBV25-1 and TRBJ1-4; perhaps TRBD1 as D (5 bases). Input material: whole blood. The CDR3 reads CASSDWGPEEKLFF. The CDR3 DNA reads as TGTGCCAGCAGTGACTGGGGCCCTGAAGAAAAACTGTTTTTT.